The sequence of this T cell receptor (beta chain) was determined in a study of blood T cell repertoires in COVID-19. Study overall: Samples taken during acute and convalescent COVID-19 were collected in the United States, Italy and Spain.

The germline V gene has CDR1 MGHRA and CDR2 YSYEKL. V lost 5 bases and J lost 0; bases outside the gene matches: 5. The CDR3 spans 17 residues. How the authors handled the data: Quantification of nucleated cells was approximated via reference gene primer amplification. Here immunoSEQ multiplex PCR was the method, and the copy in TCRdb shows in-frame clones only, minus some. That table supplies the V and J calls and clone size; D and trimming were determined from the DNA. The table shows over 250,000 clones, with 87% occurring only once. This receptor was obtained from a woman aged 45-59 years with acute or convalescent COVID-19. Material for sequencing was peripheral blood. This chain joins TRBV4-1 and TRBJ2-2; 11 bases align to TRBD2. CDR3 protein: CASSRTSGRSNTGELFF. CDR3 coding DNA: TGCGCCAGCAGCAGGACTAGCGGGCGATCGAACACCGGGGAGCTGTTTTTT.